These 8 T cell receptor beta chains were sequenced from one sample in a study of a mutant IDH1 vaccine in newly diagnosed glioma. Time point indicated: week 47, end of study. The investigators gave 300 ug of mutant IDH1 20-mer peptide in each vaccine dose, together with topical imiquimod. Which antigens these TCRs recognize remains unknown. Libraries were prepared by immunoSEQ multiplex PCR; TCRdb keeps only in-frame clonotypes and omits some of them. The table includes tens of thousands of clones, more than 70% detected once. Here the sequenced sample was PBMCs, taken from a glioma patient whose treatment included an IDH1 peptide vaccine. The receptor source for this set is a man aged 40-50 years with glioma.

This clone has a single count. This chain joins TRBV5-1 and TRBJ2-7; a weak D match, TRBD1 (6 bases). The ends were cut back, 0 bases at V and 3 bases at J, with 10 bases in the middle. Germline loops: CDR1 SGHRS, CDR2 YFSETQ. The CDR3 runs 14 residues. CDR3 coding DNA: TGCGCCAGCAGCTTGGAACAGGGTTACTACGAGCAGTACTTC. Residues: CASSLEQGYYEQYF. The entire variable domain, with the rest obtained from reference TRBV5-1 and TRBJ2-7, is as follows: KAGVTQTPRYLIKTRGQQVTLSCSPISGHRSVSWYQQTPGQGLQFLFEYFSETQRNKGNFPGRFSGRQFSNSRSEMNVSTLELGDSALYLCASSLEQGYYEQYFGPGTRLTVT.

V and J are TRBV6-1 and TRBJ2-7, with TRBD2 matching 7 bases. The CDR3 has 14 amino acids. Germline CDR1 reads MNHNS; CDR2 reads SASEGT. The V and J ends lost 1 base and 6 bases, in that order; junction bases with no gene match: 6. The CDR3 protein is CASSEGSGAGEQYV. For the CDR3, the DNA is TGTGCCAGCAGTGAAGGGAGCGGGGCGGGCGAGCAGTACGTC.

There are a few counts of this clone. CDR3 in amino acids: CASSLGGGSSNQPQHF. In DNA form, the CDR3 reads TGCGCCAGCAGCTTGGGAGGGGGCAGTAGCAATCAGCCCCAGCATTTT. The chain combines TRBV5-1 with TRBJ1-5; 7 bases fit TRBD1. V shed 0 bases, J shed 0 bases, and the junction held 3 bases outside the gene matches. CDR1 is SGHRS and CDR2 is YFSETQ in the germline V gene. This CDR3 is 16 amino acids long.

CDR3 nucleotides: TGCGCCAGCAGCGAACTAGCGGGCTCCGGGGGCTACAATGAGCAGTTCTTC. Amino acids: CASSELAGSGGYNEQFF. The rearrangement links TRBV5-1 to TRBJ2-1; TRBD2 matches 9 bases. From germline, CDR1 is SGHRS and CDR2 YFSETQ. V dropped 4 bases and J dropped 3; count of bases not matched to a gene: 11. The CDR3 has 17 amino acids.

The chain uses TRBV6-1 and TRBJ1-2; D gene unclear. The germline gives CDR1 MNHNS, CDR2 SASEGT. This CDR3 is built from 15 residues. Trimming removed 8 bases from V and 4 bases from J, with 20 bases in between. CDR3 sequence: CASELERRLGYGYTF. As DNA, the CDR3 is TGTGCCAGCGAATTGGAGAGAAGGTTGGGCTATGGCTACACCTTC.

The chain has TRBV6-1 and TRBJ2-7; D assignment may be TRBD1 or TRBD2 (5 bases each). The CDR3 covers 15 residues. Trimming left V 6 bases short and J 7 bases short, with 22 bases between. Germline V gene lookup returns CDR1 MNHNS and CDR2 SASEGT. CDR3 protein: CASSPTAGTLGEQYV. CDR3 coding DNA: TGTGCCAGCAGCCCAACCGCCGGGACCCTAGGGGAGCAGTACGTC.

The chain carries TRBV19 and TRBJ2-5, with D tentatively TRBD1 or TRBD2 (5 bases each). V dropped 5 bases and J dropped 5 bases, with 18 bases sitting between them. Germline-derived CDR1 and CDR2 are LNHDA and SQIVND (reference sequence). The CDR3 sequence is 15 residues long. The CDR3 DNA reads as TGTGCCAGTAGTCTTGCCGGGGCCTCGGAGGAGACCCAGTACTTC. As protein: CASSLAGASEETQYF.

The CDR3: CASSLPRGPIDLNYGYTF. The CDR3 DNA follows: TGTGCCAGCAGCTTACCTAGAGGACCGATAGATTTGAACTATGGCTACACCTTC. The chain combines TRBV7-6 with TRBJ1-2; D remains unclear. V was cut by 2 bases and J by 2 bases, with 21 bases left in between. The germline CDR1 and CDR2 sequences are SGHVS and FNYEAQ. This CDR3 has 18 residues. The whole variable domain, filled in from reference TRBV7-6 and TRBJ1-2, reads GAGVSQSPRYKVTKRGQDVALRCDPISGHVSLYWYRQALGQGPEFLTYFNYEAQQDKSGLPNDRFSAERPEGSISTLTIQRTEQRDSAMYRCASSLPRGPIDLNYGYTFGSGTRLTVV.